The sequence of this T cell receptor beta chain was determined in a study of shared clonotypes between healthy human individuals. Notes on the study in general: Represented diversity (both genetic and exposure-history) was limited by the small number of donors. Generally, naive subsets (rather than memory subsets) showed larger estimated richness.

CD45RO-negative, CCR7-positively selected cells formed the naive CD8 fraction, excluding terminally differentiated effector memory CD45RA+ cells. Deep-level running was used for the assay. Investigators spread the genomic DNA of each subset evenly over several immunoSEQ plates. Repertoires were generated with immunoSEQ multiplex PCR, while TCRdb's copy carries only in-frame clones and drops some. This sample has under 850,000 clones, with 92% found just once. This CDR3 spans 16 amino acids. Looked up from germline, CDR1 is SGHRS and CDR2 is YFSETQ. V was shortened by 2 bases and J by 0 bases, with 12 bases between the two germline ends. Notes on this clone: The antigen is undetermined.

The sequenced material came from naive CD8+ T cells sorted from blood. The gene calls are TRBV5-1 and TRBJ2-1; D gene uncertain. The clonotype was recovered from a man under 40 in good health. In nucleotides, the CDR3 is TGCGCCAGCAGCTTAAGTCTAGGCCTCTCCTACAATGAGCAGTTCTTC. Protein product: CASSLSLGLSYNEQFF. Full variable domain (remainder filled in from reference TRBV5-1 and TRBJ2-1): KAGVTQTPRYLIKTRGQQVTLSCSPISGHRSVSWYQQTPGQGLQFLFEYFSETQRNKGNFPGRFSGRQFSNSRSEMNVSTLELGDSALYLCASSLSLGLSYNEQFFGPGTRLTVL.